This TCR beta chain was retrieved from a study of blood T cell repertoires in COVID-19. Whole-study context: Acute and convalescent COVID-19 samples came from the United States, Italy and Spain. The analysed material was cDNA or gDNA that came from T cells, B-cell-depleted T cells, or PBMCs.

Source study methods: Estimates of nucleated cell counts were drawn from the amplification of reference gene primers. Sequenced by immunoSEQ multiplex PCR; TCRdb stores in-frame clones only, minus some. From that table come the V and J calls and clone size; the DNA was used to work out D and trimming. The repertoire includes some 280,000 clones, around 86% of them detected once, and 0.94% sits in the top ten. This clone was seen only a few times. Deletions cut 3 bases from V and 4 bases from J, with 16 bases between. Germline assignment: CDR1 SGDLS and CDR2 YYNGEE. CDR3 length: 15 residues. The J gene is TRBJ1-2, the V gene TRBV9; possible D gene TRBD1, 6 bases. The receptor was derived from a woman aged 40 to 55 who had recovered from COVID-19. The sample comprised peripheral blood. The CDR3 here is CASSDANQGFYGYTF. CDR3 in DNA: TGTGCCAGCAGCGACGCGAATCAGGGGTTCTATGGCTACACCTTC.